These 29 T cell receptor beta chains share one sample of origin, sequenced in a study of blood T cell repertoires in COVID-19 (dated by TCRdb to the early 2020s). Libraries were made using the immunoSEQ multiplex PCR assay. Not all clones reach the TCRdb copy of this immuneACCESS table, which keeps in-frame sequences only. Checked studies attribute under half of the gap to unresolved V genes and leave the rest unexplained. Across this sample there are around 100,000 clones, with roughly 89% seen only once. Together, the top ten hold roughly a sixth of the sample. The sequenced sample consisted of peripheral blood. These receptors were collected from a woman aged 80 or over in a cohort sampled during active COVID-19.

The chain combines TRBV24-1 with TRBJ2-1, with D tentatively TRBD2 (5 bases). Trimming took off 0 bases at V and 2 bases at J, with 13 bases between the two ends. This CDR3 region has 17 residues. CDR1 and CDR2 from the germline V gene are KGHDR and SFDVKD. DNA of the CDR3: TGTGCCACCAGTGATTTGTCGGCCCCCGGGGCCTACAATGAGCAGTTCTTC. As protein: CATSDLSAPGAYNEQFF.

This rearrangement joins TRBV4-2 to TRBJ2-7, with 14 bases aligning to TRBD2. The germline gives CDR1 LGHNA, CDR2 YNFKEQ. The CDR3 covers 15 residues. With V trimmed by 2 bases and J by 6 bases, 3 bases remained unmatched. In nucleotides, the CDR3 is TGTGCCAGCAGCCAACAGACTAGCGGGAGGGTCGAGCAGTACTTC. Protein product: CASSQQTSGRVEQYF.

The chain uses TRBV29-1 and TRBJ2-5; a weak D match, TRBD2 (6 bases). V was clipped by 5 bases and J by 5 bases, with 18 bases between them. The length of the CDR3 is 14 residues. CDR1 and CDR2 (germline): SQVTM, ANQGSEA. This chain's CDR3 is CSVSPGGDAETQYF. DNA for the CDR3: TGCAGCGTTTCCCCGGGCGGGGACGCGGAGACCCAGTACTTC.

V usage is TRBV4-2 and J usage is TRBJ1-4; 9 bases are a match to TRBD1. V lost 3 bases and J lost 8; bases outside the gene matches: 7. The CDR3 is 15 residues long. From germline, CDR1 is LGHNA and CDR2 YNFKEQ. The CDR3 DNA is TGTGCCAGCAGCCAGGAGGACAGGGGTGGGGAAAAACTGTTTTTT. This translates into CASSQEDRGGEKLFF.

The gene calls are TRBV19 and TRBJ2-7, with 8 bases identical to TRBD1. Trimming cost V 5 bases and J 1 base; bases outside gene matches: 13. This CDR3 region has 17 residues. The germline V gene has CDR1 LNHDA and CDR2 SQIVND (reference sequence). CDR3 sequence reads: CASSADRAKGASYEQYF. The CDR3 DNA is TGTGCCAGTAGTGCGGACAGGGCTAAAGGGGCTTCCTACGAGCAGTACTTC.

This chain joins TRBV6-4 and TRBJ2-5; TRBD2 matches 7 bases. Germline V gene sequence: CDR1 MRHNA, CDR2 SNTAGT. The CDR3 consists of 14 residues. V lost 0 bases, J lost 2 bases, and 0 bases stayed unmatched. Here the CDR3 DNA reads TGTGCCAGCAGTGACTCGGGAGGGCAAGAGACCCAGTACTTC. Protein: CASSDSGGQETQYF.

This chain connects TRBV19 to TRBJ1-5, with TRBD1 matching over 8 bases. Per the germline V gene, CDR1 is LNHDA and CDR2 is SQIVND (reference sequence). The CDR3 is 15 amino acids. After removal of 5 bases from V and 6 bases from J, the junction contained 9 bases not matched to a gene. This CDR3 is CASSLDRENAQPQHF. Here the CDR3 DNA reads TGTGCCAGTAGTCTGGACAGGGAAAATGCTCAGCCCCAGCATTTT.

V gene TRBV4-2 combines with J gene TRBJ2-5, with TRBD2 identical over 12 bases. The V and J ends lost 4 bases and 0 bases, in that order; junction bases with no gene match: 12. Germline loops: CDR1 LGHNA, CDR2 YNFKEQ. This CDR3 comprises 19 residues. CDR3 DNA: TGTGCCAGCAGCCGAAATCTAGCGGGAGGGCCCTACAACCAAGAGACCCAGTACTTC. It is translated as CASSRNLAGGPYNQETQYF.

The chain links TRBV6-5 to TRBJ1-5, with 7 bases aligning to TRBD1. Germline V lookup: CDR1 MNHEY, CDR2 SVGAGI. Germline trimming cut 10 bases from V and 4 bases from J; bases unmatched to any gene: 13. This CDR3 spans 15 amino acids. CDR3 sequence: CATRVGTEGNQPQHF. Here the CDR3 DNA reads TGTGCCACCAGGGTAGGGACAGAAGGGAATCAGCCCCAGCATTTT.

The CDR3 DNA reads as TGTGCCAGCAAACGAGGCTCGAACACCGGGGAGCTGTTTTTT. Its translation is CASKRGSNTGELFF. V and J are TRBV27 and TRBJ2-2; no clear D gene. Between the trimmed V and J ends, which lost 7 bases and 0 bases, there was a span of 9 bases. CDR3 length: 14 residues. CDR1 is MNHEY, CDR2 SMNVEV, per germline (reference sequence).

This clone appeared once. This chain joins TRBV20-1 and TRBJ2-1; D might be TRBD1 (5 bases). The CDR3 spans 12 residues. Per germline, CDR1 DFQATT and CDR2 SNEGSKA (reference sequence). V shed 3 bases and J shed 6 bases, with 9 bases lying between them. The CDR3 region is CSASTGTNEQFF. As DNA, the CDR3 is TGCAGTGCTAGTACAGGTACCAATGAGCAGTTCTTC.

The CDR3 DNA reads TGCGCCAGCAGCATCCGGGACAGGGGGCCCGAGCAGTACTTC. Translating gives CASSIRDRGPEQYF. The chain couples TRBV5-1 to TRBJ2-7; 12 bases line up with TRBD1. Germline V CDR1 and CDR2: SGHRS, YFSETQ. V was pared by 4 bases and J by 6 bases, with 5 bases of the junction left unmatched. The CDR3 totals 14 residues.

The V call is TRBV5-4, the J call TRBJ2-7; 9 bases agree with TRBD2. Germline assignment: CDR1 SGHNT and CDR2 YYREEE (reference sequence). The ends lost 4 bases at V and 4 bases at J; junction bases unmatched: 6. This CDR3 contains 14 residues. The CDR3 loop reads CASSTRLAVYEQYF. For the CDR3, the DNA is TGTGCCAGCAGCACCCGACTAGCGGTTTACGAGCAGTACTTC.

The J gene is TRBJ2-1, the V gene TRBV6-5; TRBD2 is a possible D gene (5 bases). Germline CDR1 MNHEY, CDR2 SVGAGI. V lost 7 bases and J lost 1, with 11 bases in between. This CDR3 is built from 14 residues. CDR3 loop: CASTAGPSYNEQFF. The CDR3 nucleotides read TGTGCCAGCACTGCGGGCCCTTCCTACAATGAGCAGTTCTTC.

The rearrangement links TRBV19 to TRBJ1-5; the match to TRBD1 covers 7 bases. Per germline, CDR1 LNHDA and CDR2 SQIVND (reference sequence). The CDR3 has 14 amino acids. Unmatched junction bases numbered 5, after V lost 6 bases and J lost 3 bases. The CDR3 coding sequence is TGTGCCAGTAGGCGGGGACAGCTCAATCAGCCCCAGCATTTT. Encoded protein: CASRRGQLNQPQHF. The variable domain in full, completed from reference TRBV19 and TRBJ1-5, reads DGGITQSPKYLFRKEGQNVTLSCEQNLNHDAMYWYRQDPGQGLRLIYYSQIVNDFQKGDIAEGYSVSREKKESFPLTVTSAQKNPTAFYLCASRRGQLNQPQHFGDGTRLSIL.

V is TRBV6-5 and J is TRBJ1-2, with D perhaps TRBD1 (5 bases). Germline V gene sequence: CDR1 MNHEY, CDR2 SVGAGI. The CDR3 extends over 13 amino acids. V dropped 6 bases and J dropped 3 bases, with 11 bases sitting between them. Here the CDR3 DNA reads TGTGCCAGCAGGCCCTCAGGGTACTATGGCTACACCTTC. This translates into CASRPSGYYGYTF.

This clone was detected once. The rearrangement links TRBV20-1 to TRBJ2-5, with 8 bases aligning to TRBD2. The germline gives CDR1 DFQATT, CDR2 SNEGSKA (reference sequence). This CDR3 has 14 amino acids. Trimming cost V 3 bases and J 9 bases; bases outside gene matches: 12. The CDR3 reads CSASPGSGDGAQYF. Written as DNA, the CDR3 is TGCAGTGCTAGTCCCGGTAGCGGGGACGGGGCCCAGTACTTC.

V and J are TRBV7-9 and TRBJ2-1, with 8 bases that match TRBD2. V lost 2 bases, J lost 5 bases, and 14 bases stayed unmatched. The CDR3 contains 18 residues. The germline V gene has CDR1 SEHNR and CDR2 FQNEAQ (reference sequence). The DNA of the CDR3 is TGTGCCAGCAGCTTACCCTCAACCGGGACTAGGATTAACAATGAGCAGTTCTTC. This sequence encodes CASSLPSTGTRINNEQFF.

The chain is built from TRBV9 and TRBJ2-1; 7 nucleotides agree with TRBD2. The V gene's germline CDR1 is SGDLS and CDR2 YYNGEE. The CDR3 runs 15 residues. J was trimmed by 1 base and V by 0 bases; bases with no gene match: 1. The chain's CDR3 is CASSVGSGSYNEQFF. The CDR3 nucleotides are TGTGCCAGCAGCGTAGGTAGCGGGTCCTACAATGAGCAGTTCTTC.

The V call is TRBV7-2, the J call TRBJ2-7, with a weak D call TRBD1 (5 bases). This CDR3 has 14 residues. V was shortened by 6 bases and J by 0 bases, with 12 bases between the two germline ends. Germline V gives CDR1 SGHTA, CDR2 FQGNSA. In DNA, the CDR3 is TGTGCCAGCAGTGCTACAGGAAACTCCTACGAGCAGTACTTC. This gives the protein CASSATGNSYEQYF. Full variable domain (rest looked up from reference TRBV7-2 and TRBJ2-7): GAGVSQSPSNKVTEKGKDVELRCDPISGHTALYWYRQSLGQGLEFLIYFQGNSAPDKSGLPSDRFSAERTGGSVSTLTIQRTQQEDSAVYLCASSATGNSYEQYFGPGTRLTVT.

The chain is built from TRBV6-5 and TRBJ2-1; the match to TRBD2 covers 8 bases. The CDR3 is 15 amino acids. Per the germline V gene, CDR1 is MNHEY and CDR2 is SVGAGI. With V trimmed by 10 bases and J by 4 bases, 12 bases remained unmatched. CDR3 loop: CATHSPTSAYNEQFF. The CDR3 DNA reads TGTGCCACCCACTCGCCGACTAGCGCATACAATGAGCAGTTCTTC.

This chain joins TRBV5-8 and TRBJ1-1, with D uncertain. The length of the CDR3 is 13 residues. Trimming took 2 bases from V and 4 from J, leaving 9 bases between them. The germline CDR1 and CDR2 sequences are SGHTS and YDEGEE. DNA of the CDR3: TGTGCCAGCAGCTTAGGAGTGAGCACTGAAGCTTTCTTT. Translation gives CASSLGVSTEAFF.

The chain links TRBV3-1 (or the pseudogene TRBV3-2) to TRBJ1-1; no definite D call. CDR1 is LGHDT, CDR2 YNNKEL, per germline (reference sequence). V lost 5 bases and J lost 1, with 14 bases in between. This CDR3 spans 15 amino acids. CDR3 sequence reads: CASSAGSLANTEAFF. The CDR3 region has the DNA TGTGCCAGCAGCGCAGGTTCCCTCGCGAACACTGAAGCTTTCTTT.

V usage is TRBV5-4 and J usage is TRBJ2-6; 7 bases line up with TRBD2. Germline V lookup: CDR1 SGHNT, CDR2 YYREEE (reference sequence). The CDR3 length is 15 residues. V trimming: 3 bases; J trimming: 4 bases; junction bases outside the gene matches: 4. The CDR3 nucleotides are TGTGCCAGCAGCTGGGGGGGAGAGGGGGCCAACGTCCTGACTTTC. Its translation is CASSWGGEGANVLTF.

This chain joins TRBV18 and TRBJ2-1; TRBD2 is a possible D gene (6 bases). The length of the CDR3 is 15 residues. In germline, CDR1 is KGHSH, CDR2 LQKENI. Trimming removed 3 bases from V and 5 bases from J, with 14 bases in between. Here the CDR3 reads CASSPGLLTNNEQFF. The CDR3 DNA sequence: TGTGCCAGCTCACCGGGACTCTTAACTAACAATGAGCAGTTCTTC. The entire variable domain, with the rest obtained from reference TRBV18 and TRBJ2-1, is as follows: NAGVMQNPRHLVRRRGQEARLRCSPMKGHSHVYWYRQLPEEGLKFMVYLQKENIIDESGMPKERFSAEFPKEGPSILRIQQVVRGDSAAYFCASSPGLLTNNEQFFGPGTRLTVL.

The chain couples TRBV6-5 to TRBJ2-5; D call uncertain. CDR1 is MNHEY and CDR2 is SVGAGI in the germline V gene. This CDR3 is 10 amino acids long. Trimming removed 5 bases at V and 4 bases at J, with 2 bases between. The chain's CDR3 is CASSLETQYF. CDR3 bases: TGTGCCAGCAGTCTAGAGACCCAGTACTTC.

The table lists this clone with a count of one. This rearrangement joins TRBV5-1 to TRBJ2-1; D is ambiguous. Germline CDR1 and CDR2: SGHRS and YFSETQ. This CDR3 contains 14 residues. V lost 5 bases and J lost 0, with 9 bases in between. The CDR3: CASSSESSYNEQFF. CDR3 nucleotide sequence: TGCGCCAGCAGTTCGGAGAGCTCCTACAATGAGCAGTTCTTC.

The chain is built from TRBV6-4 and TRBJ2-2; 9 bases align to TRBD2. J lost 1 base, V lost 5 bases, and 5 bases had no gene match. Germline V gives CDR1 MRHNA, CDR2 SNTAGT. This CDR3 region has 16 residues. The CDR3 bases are TGTGCCAGCAGTCGGGTAGCGGGAGTGAACACCGGGGAGCTGTTTTTT. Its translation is CASSRVAGVNTGELFF.

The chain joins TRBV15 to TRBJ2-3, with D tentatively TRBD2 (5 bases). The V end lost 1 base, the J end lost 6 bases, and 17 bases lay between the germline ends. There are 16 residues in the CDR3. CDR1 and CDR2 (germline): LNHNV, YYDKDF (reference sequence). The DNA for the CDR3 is TGTGCCACCAGCAGAGTAAGCGCTAGCCCCCCGGATACGCAGTATTTT. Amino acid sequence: CATSRVSASPPDTQYF.